Reported below is one T cell receptor beta chain. Its antigen is not known. This sample was included in a study of T cell clonotyping in hematopoietic cell transplantation. Study-level points and caveats: Higher Inverse Simpson Index values in graft donor and pretransplant recipient predicted broader posttransplant TCR diversity.

Clones were sequenced by immunoSEQ multiplex PCR, and TCRdb holds only the in-frame ones, with some missing. The table records tens of thousands of clones, 85% of them present only once. The germline V gene encodes CDR1 SGHVS and CDR2 FNYEAQ. V dropped 2 bases and J dropped 2; count of bases not matched to a gene: 2. This CDR3 region has 16 residues. Time point reported: recipient sample about 28 days before transplant, after cytoreduction. The chain carries TRBV7-6 and TRBJ2-4; 11 bases fit TRBD2. Sequenced here: peripheral blood mononuclear cells, sampled before stem cell transplant. This clonotype was obtained from a man between 60 and 75 years old with acute myeloid leukemia. Some clones in this sample may be carry-over from other donors' samples. CDR3 bases: TGTGCCAGCAGCTTACGACTAGCGGGGTCCAAAAACATTCAGTACTTC. Translating gives CASSLRLAGSKNIQYF.